This is a list of T cell receptor beta chains from one sample in a study of Ad26.COV2.S vaccination and SARS-CoV-2 variants. TCRdb keeps only in-frame clones here, not all; method: immunoSEQ multiplex PCR. The table has hundreds of thousands of clones, about 89% seen once. This material consisted of peripheral blood, taken in a trial of Ad26.COV2.S vaccine versus placebo. These receptors originate from a person aged 18-60 years who received the Ad26.COV2.S COVID-19 vaccine or a placebo. The CDR3 runs from the conserved cysteine through the conserved F or W. Fields, in order: J gene, V gene, CDR3 protein.

>TRBJ1-6|TRBV30
CAWRWGGSPYNSPLHF
>TRBJ1-2|TRBV7-9
CASSLPSSDRVNYGYTF
>TRBJ2-7|TRBV7-9
CASSLNLAWWEQYF
>TRBJ2-3|TRBV15
CATSREREDTDTQYF
>TRBJ1-5|TRBV6-6
CASSYGTGANQPQHF
>TRBJ1-5|TRBV6-5
CAKPSRANQPQHF
>TRBJ2-2|TRBV7-9
CASSLSGRSGGELFF
>TRBJ1-2|TRBV7-2
CASSFQSGTVFYGYTF
>TRBJ1-1|TRBV18
CASSRNSGTQNTEAFF
>TRBJ2-7|TRBV7-9
CASSSPDTYEQYF
>TRBJ2-7|TRBV18
CASSLRDSTYEQYF
>TRBJ1-3|TRBV5-1
CASSPGQGAITIYF
>TRBJ2-5|TRBV5-1
CASSWDQRRAETQYF
>TRBJ2-1|TRBV6-4
CASGTGSYNEQFF
>TRBJ1-2|TRBV7-9
CASSPQGYGYTF
>TRBJ1-2|TRBV5-1
CASSPDGDYGYTF
>TRBJ1-5|TRBV6-6
CASSYSSQGNQPQHF
>TRBJ1-4|TRBV6-5
CASSSAGTGTEKLFF
>TRBJ1-1|TRBV7-6
CANFRINRESDGYTEAFF
>TRBJ2-1|TRBV29-1
CSVGFAALGGYNEQFF
>TRBJ2-1|TRBV5-4
CASSLEVTWGENEQFF
>TRBJ2-1|TRBV7-2
CASSSRAGGLNEQFF
>TRBJ2-5|TRBV24-1
CATSDFQTGWQETQYF
>TRBJ1-1|TRBV30
CAWRRENTEAFF
>TRBJ2-2|TRBV24-1
CATGGASTGELFF
>TRBJ1-2|TRBV7-2
CASSPMTGINYGYTF
>TRBJ2-1|TRBV24-1
CATSDPRTGDREEQFF
>TRBJ1-1|TRBV15
CATSRDLGMDTEAFF
>TRBJ1-1|TRBV3-1/TRBV3-2
CASSQANTEAFF
>TRBJ1-5|TRBV29-1
CSVASANQPQHF
>TRBJ2-5|TRBV11-3
CASSPGTSATQETQYF
>TRBJ1-2|TRBV19
CASKARQDVYGYTF
>TRBJ2-1|TRBV29-1
CSVAEDNYNEQFF
>TRBJ1-2|TRBV4-1
CASSQGDGYGYTF
>TRBJ2-1|TRBV6-6
CASSPLGSGGAYNEQFF
>TRBJ2-2|TRBV5-1
CASSSLGRENTGELFF
>TRBJ2-1|TRBV7-2
CASSESGANREQFF
>TRBJ2-2|TRBV13
CASSLGGHTGELFF
>TRBJ2-3|TRBV3-1/TRBV3-2
CASSQSGQAWDTQYF
>TRBJ1-1|TRBV2
CASSLGTGTVTEAFF
>TRBJ1-1|TRBV5-4
CASSLGNAEAFF
>TRBJ1-2|TRBV2
CASSSPGQSIFYGYTF
>TRBJ2-7|TRBV4-2
CASRVAGAPYEQYF
>TRBJ2-7|TRBV6-6
CASSYSGAASYEQYF
>TRBJ2-4|TRBV3-1/TRBV3-2
CASSQDASGGGNIQYF
>TRBJ2-7|TRBV5-1
CASRPRQGQWYEQYF